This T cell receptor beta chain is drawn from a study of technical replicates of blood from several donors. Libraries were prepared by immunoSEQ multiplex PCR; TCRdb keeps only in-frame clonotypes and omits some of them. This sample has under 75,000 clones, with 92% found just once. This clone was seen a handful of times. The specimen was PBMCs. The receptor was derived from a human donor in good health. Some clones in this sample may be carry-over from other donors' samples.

The CDR3 loop reads CASSPGARGFGETQYF. The CDR3 DNA is TGTGCCAGCAGCCCAGGGGCCAGGGGATTCGGGGAGACCCAGTACTTC. The chain is built from TRBV7-9 and TRBJ2-5; the D gene is possibly TRBD1 (6 bases). The germline CDR1 and CDR2 sequences are SEHNR and FQNEAQ (reference sequence). Trimming pared 5 bases from V and 5 bases from J, leaving 21 bases between. The CDR3 extends over 16 amino acids.